The rows below give T cell receptor beta chains drawn from one sample of a study of cytomegalovirus exposure and HLA in healthy donors. The data were produced by immunoSEQ multiplex PCR, yet TCRdb's version contains in-frame clones alone and is incomplete. This table has approximately 200,000 clones, around 86% appearing once. Sequencing used PBMCs. Receptor source: a woman aged 45-65 years in good health and CMV-seropositive. CDR3s include the opening cysteine and the closing phenylalanine or tryptophan. The D gene is left open where the match is weak. Some rows mark clone size as missing; the rest say once, few, many or name a class of expanded clone.

j_call clone_size v_call d_call cdr3_aa cdr3_nt
TRBJ1-1 . TRBV7-2 . CASSPRDSRAEAFF TGTGCCAGCAGCCCACGGGACTCTAGGGCTGAAGCTTTCTTT
TRBJ2-3 . TRBV11-3 . CASSQSGLLKADTQYF TGTGCCAGTTCCCAGAGTGGGCTTCTTAAGGCAGATACGCAGTATTTT
TRBJ2-7 . TRBV6-6 TRBD2 CASSPPGGPYEQYF TGTGCCAGCAGTCCCCCGGGGGGGCCATACGAGCAGTACTTC
TRBJ2-5 . TRBV5-5 TRBD1 CASTQDRREAQYF TGTGCCAGCACCCAGGACAGGCGTGAGGCCCAGTACTTC
TRBJ1-4 . TRBV2 . CASSEDPAKTNEKLFF TGTGCCAGCAGTGAAGACCCAGCGAAGACTAATGAAAAACTGTTTTTT
TRBJ1-1 . TRBV18 . CASSPKGGGTEAFF TGTGCCAGCTCACCAAAGGGAGGGGGCACTGAAGCTTTCTTT
TRBJ1-4 . TRBV2 . CASSEYRGRGEKLFF TGTGCCAGCAGTGAGTATAGGGGAAGAGGCGAAAAACTGTTTTTT
TRBJ2-1 once TRBV19 TRBD1 CASSIDHDGQGALNEQFF TGTGCCAGTAGTATAGACCATGATGGACAGGGGGCGCTGAATGAGCAGTTCTTC
TRBJ2-7 . TRBV19 . CASSIEGGASYEQYF TGTGCCAGTAGTATAGAGGGGGGGGCGAGTTACGAGCAGTACTTC
TRBJ1-5 few TRBV7-9 TRBD1 CASSSGQSNQPQHF TGTGCCAGCAGCTCGGGACAGAGCAATCAGCCCCAGCATTTT
TRBJ2-7 . TRBV6-5 TRBD2 CASSYSGRDFAYEQYF TGTGCCAGCAGTTATAGCGGGAGGGACTTTGCCTACGAGCAGTACTTC
TRBJ2-1 . TRBV7-9 TRBD2 CASSLISSGYNEQFF TGTGCCAGCAGCTTAATTTCTAGCGGTTACAATGAGCAGTTCTTC
TRBJ2-7 . TRBV18 TRBD1 CASSPSRGLTYEQYF TGTGCCAGCTCACCAAGCAGGGGGCTAACCTACGAGCAGTACTTC
TRBJ2-7 . TRBV30 . CGAGGSTYEQYF TGTGGTGCGGGCGGATCAACCTACGAGCAGTACTTC
TRBJ2-7 . TRBV6-4 TRBD2 CASSDRAGGPHCSYEQYF TGTGCCAGCAGTGACAGGGCGGGAGGGCCCCACTGCTCCTACGAGCAGTACTTC
TRBJ2-1 . TRBV11-3 TRBD2 CASSLEGGGAYNEQFF TGTGCCAGCAGCTTAGAGGGCGGGGGAGCCTACAATGAGCAGTTCTTC
TRBJ2-1 . TRBV4-3 TRBD2 CASSQGAGGQFF TGCGCCAGCAGCCAAGGAGCGGGGGGGCAGTTCTTC
TRBJ2-3 . TRBV10-3 TRBD1 CAISESGDRGSVVAQYF TGTGCCATCAGTGAGTCTGGGGACAGGGGGTCCGTGGTGGCGCAGTATTTT
TRBJ1-3 . TRBV15 TRBD1 CATSRVDILRKTGAGNTIYF TGTGCCACCAGCAGAGTGGATATCCTACGAAAAACAGGGGCTGGAAACACCATATATTTT
TRBJ1-1 . TRBV7-2 TRBD1 CASSRRITGVNTEAFF TGTGCCAGCAGCCGACGAATTACAGGGGTCAACACTGAAGCTTTCTTT
TRBJ2-1 . TRBV2 . CASSAGTYYNEQFF TGTGCCAGCAGTGCCGGGACTTACTACAATGAGCAGTTCTTC
TRBJ2-2 few TRBV14 TRBD2 CASSQDLRGATGELFF TGTGCCAGCAGCCAAGATTTGCGGGGGGCCACCGGGGAGCTGTTTTTT
TRBJ2-5 . TRBV19 TRBD2 CASSITGGETQYF TGTGCCAGTAGTATTACGGGAGGGGAGACCCAGTACTTC
TRBJ2-5 . TRBV27 . CASRPTGNEGETQYF TGTGCCAGCAGGCCTACCGGGAACGAGGGAGAGACCCAGTACTTC
TRBJ2-3 . TRBV2 . CASSMGQDTQYF TGTGCCAGCAGCATGGGGCAAGATACGCAGTATTTT
TRBJ2-3 . TRBV6-5 . CASSPQGGTDTQYF TGTGCCAGCAGTCCCCAGGGTGGCACAGATACGCAGTATTTT
TRBJ2-1 . TRBV2 TRBD2 CASTVGLAGGDEQFF TGTGCCAGCACCGTGGGACTAGCGGGAGGGGATGAGCAGTTCTTC
TRBJ2-7 . TRBV2 . CASSGQGGFYEQYF TGTGCCAGCAGTGGACAGGGAGGCTTCTACGAGCAGTACTTC
TRBJ2-1 . TRBV19 . CASSMVAAYNEQFF TGTGCCAGTAGTATGGTAGCGGCCTACAATGAGCAGTTCTTC
TRBJ1-2 . TRBV6-6 . CASRINYGYTF TGTGCCAGCAGAATAAACTATGGCTACACCTTC
TRBJ1-2 . TRBV5-1 TRBD1 CASSPDGQGVGYTF TGCGCCAGCAGCCCCGACGGACAGGGGGTGGGCTACACCTTC
TRBJ1-1 . TRBV5-1 . CASKPLGGAEAFF TGCGCCAGCAAACCCCTTGGGGGGGCTGAAGCTTTCTTT
TRBJ2-3 . TRBV19 . CASSTGKGTSTDTQYF TGTGCCAGTAGTACCGGGAAGGGGACTAGCACAGATACGCAGTATTTT
TRBJ1-1 once TRBV5-1 TRBD1 CASSWTGRSLTEAFF TGCGCCAGCAGCTGGACAGGGAGGTCGCTAACTGAAGCTTTCTTT
TRBJ1-2 . TRBV5-1 TRBD1 CASSSTGNYGYTF TGCGCCAGCAGCTCGACAGGGAACTATGGCTACACCTTC
TRBJ2-1 . TRBV4-3 TRBD2 CASSQDPGRGRNEQFF TGCGCCAGCAGCCAAGATCCGGGGCGGGGGAGGAATGAGCAGTTCTTC
TRBJ2-7 . TRBV5-1 . CASSLGQAYYEQYF TGCGCCAGCAGCTTGGGACAGGCATATTACGAGCAGTACTTC
TRBJ2-3 . TRBV9 TRBD2 CASSAHGGLESDTQYF TGTGCCAGCAGCGCCCACGGGGGACTAGAGTCAGATACGCAGTATTTT
TRBJ1-5 . TRBV27 . CASSLSGVGNQPQHF TGTGCCAGCAGTTTATCAGGGGTTGGCAATCAGCCCCAGCATTTT
TRBJ2-7 . TRBV10-3 TRBD2 CAISETSGSYEQYF TGTGCCATCAGTGAGACTAGCGGATCCTACGAGCAGTACTTC
TRBJ2-7 . TRBV11-3 . CASSLGGDRSFEQYF TGTGCCAGCAGCTTAGGTGGAGACAGAAGCTTCGAGCAGTACTTC
TRBJ1-5 . TRBV10-3 TRBD1 CAISESLIGQAYQPQHF TGTGCCATCAGTGAGTCCTTGATAGGACAGGCGTATCAGCCCCAGCATTTT
TRBJ1-5 . TRBV6-1 . CASSKRGIQPQHF TGTGCCAGCAGTAAGCGAGGTATACAGCCCCAGCATTTT
TRBJ1-3 few TRBV7-9 . CASSLEGGGNTIYF TGTGCCAGCAGCTTAGAAGGGGGTGGAAACACCATATATTTT
TRBJ2-7 once TRBV5-1 TRBD2 CASSPGGTSGGAYEQYF TGCGCCAGCAGCCCCGGAGGGACTAGCGGGGGGGCCTACGAGCAGTACTTC
TRBJ2-7 . TRBV5-1 . CASSETGFSSYEQYF TGCGCCAGCAGCGAGACAGGCTTCAGCTCCTACGAGCAGTACTTC
TRBJ2-5 . TRBV18 . CASSPGLQGEETQYF TGTGCCAGCTCACCCGGCCTACAGGGCGAGGAGACCCAGTACTTC
TRBJ1-2 . TRBV5-1 . CASSRSSTGYGYTF TGCGCCAGCAGTCGGTCTTCAACGGGCTATGGCTACACCTTC
TRBJ2-7 . TRBV19 TRBD1 CASSISRSGGVKGYEQYF TGTGCCAGTAGTATATCCCGATCAGGGGGCGTCAAGGGGTACGAGCAGTACTTC
TRBJ2-2 . TRBV28 TRBD1 CASLYSGGNTGELFF TGTGCCAGCCTATACTCAGGGGGCAACACCGGGGAGCTGTTTTTT
TRBJ2-2 . TRBV9 TRBD2 CASSVGSGDTGELFF TGTGCCAGCAGCGTGGGTAGCGGGGACACCGGGGAGCTGTTTTTT
TRBJ1-2 . TRBV7-9 . CASSPAGESGYTF TGTGCCAGCAGCCCCGCAGGGGAAAGTGGCTACACCTTC
TRBJ2-5 . TRBV27 TRBD2 CASSLTSGGRVTQYF TGTGCCAGCAGTTTGACTAGCGGGGGAAGGGTGACCCAGTACTTC
TRBJ2-2 few TRBV15 . CATSRDRRFPYTGELFF TGTGCCACCAGCAGAGATCGGAGGTTCCCCTACACCGGGGAGCTGTTTTTT
TRBJ1-5 . TRBV29-1 . CSKLRPISNQPQHF TGCAGCAAGCTCAGGCCGATAAGCAATCAGCCCCAGCATTTT
TRBJ1-2 . TRBV19 . CASSPTAYGYTF TGTGCCAGCTCTCCGACAGCGTATGGCTACACCTTC
TRBJ1-5 . TRBV9 TRBD1 CASSTGTADSNQPQHF TGTGCCAGCAGCACTGGGACAGCAGATAGCAATCAGCCCCAGCATTTT
TRBJ2-3 . TRBV5-1 . CASSLVQEGGTQYF TGCGCCAGCAGCTTGGTCCAGGAGGGGGGGACGCAGTATTTT